Detailed here is one T cell receptor beta chain. In the original processing: Quantification of nucleated cells was approximated via reference gene primer amplification. Produced via immunoSEQ multiplex PCR; TCRdb's table is partial and in-frame only. V, J and clone size derive from that table, while D and trimming were established from the DNA sequence. The table records about 120,000 clones, approximately 81% of them present only once. The sample originates from a study of blood T cell repertoires in COVID-19. Across the study: The United States, Italy and Spain provided the acute and convalescent COVID-19 samples. PBMCs, B-cell-depleted T cells, or T cells were the source of the cDNA or gDNA that made up the material.

The sample comprised peripheral blood. The clonotype was recovered from a human donor in a cohort sampled during active COVID-19.

The CDR3 reads CASSIDRGLSGYTF. CDR3 coding DNA: TGTGCCAGTAGTATAGACAGGGGGTTGAGTGGCTACACCTTC. The V call is TRBV19, the J call TRBJ1-2; 7 bases match TRBD1. Germline CDR1 LNHDA, CDR2 SQIVND (reference sequence). V was clipped by 0 bases and J by 7 bases; unmatched bases: 5. The CDR3 sequence is 14 residues long.